This section outlines one TCR beta chain sequence together with its context. The data are from a study of blood T cell repertoires in COVID-19. Study background: Acute-phase and convalescent COVID-19 samples originated in the United States, Italy and Spain. T cells, B-cell-depleted T cells, or PBMCs provided the cDNA or gDNA that served as material.

As handled by the study authors: Estimation of nucleated cell counts was performed using reference gene primer amplification. Data came from immunoSEQ multiplex PCR; TCRdb stores just in-frame clones and leaves some out. Clonal size and the V and J genes are those of that table, whereas D and trimming came from the DNA. The repertoire holds a few hundred thousand clones, 85% seen once, with 7.2% in the top ten. Germline V lookup: CDR1 MNHEY, CDR2 SVGAGI. This CDR3 has 15 residues. The junction had 8 bases not matched to a gene; V was cut back by 7 bases and J by 4 bases. The V gene is TRBV6-5, the J gene TRBJ2-3; 10 nucleotides match TRBD2. Sequenced sample: peripheral blood. The TCR originated in a human donor in a cohort sampled during active COVID-19. The CDR3 region is CASILSGGAPDTQYF. The CDR3 DNA reads as TGTGCCAGCATATTAAGCGGGGGGGCCCCAGATACGCAGTATTTT.